Listed below are T cell receptor beta chains from one sample, sequenced in a study of T cells in Graves' hyperthyroidism and ophthalmopathy. TCRdb reprocessed the multiplex PCR reads via MiXCR and lists one record per CDR3 protein. In the table there are a few hundred thousand distinct CDR3 sequences, roughly 15% of which are singletons. Input material: blood. These receptors all stem from a woman between 18 and 29 years old with Graves' hyperthyroidism. The CDR3 runs from the conserved cysteine through the conserved F or W. D genes are given only for firm matches. Rows may omit the clone size; those that give it use once, few, many or a size class.

>TRBJ2-7|TRBV29-1|.|.|12
TGCAGCGTTGCGGGACTTGACTACGAGCAGTACTTC
CSVAGLDYEQYF
>TRBJ2-1|TRBV11-2|.|.|15
TGTGCCAGCAGCATTGGGACGAATCTCTACAATGAGCAGTTCTTC
CASSIGTNLYNEQFF
>TRBJ1-5|TRBV28|few|.|14
TGTGCCAGCAGACCGGCGGACAGCAATCAGCCCCAGCATTTT
CASRPADSNQPQHF
>TRBJ1-5|TRBV7-2|few|.|14
TGTGCCAGCAGCTTAGATAGATGGGGTCAGCCCCAGCATTTT
CASSLDRWGQPQHF
>TRBJ1-2|TRBV4-2|.|TRBD1|16
TGTGCCAGCAGCCAAGGAGACAGGGAAGTCGAAGTTGGCTACACCTTC
CASSQGDREVEVGYTF
>TRBJ2-3|TRBV7-3|.|.|15
TGTGCCAGCAGCCGCCGAGGGGTAGCGCGAGATACGCAGTATTTT
CASSRRGVARDTQYF
>TRBJ2-7|TRBV5-1|many|.|14
TGCGCCAGCAGCTCGGGGGCAGAGGGGCTCGAGCAGTACTTC
CASSSGAEGLEQYF
>TRBJ2-7|TRBV30|many|.|14
TGTGCCTGGAGCACAGGGATAGGGACCTACGAGCAGTACTTC
CAWSTGIGTYEQYF
>TRBJ1-1|TRBV27|many|TRBD1|16
TGTGCCAGCAGCTCCAAAAAGGGGACAGGGGACACTGAAGCTTTCTTT
CASSSKKGTGDTEAFF
>TRBJ2-7|TRBV19|few|TRBD1|15
TGTGCCAGTAGCGCCGACAGGGGGAGCTCCTACGAGCAGTACTTC
CASSADRGSSYEQYF
>TRBJ2-2|TRBV30|.|.|11
TGTGCCTGGCGATCCACCGGGGAGCTGTTTTTT
CAWRSTGELFF
>TRBJ2-5|TRBV25-1|.|.|15
TGTGCCAGCAGTGACCCGTCGACCAATGATGGGTCCCAGTACTTC
CASSDPSTNDGSQYF
>TRBJ1-4|TRBV12-3/TRBV12-4|.|.|19
TGTGCCAGCAGTTTATTAGGTTCGGGGAGGGTCATCGCTGCTGAAAAACTGTTTTTT
CASSLLGSGRVIAAEKLFF
>TRBJ2-1|TRBV15|many|TRBD2|13
TGTGCCACCGGGACTAGCGAGTACAATGAGCAGTTCTTC
CATGTSEYNEQFF
>TRBJ2-7|TRBV20-1|many|TRBD1|15
TGCAGTGCTAGAGAGGGGACAGCTGACTCCTACGAGCAGTACTTC
CSAREGTADSYEQYF
>TRBJ2-1|TRBV7-9|few|TRBD2|15
TGTGCCAGCAGCTTAGGCGGGGGGGGACACAATGAGCAGTTCTTC
CASSLGGGGHNEQFF
>TRBJ1-5|TRBV6-1|few|TRBD1|16
TGTGCCAGCAGTGAAGGTTCCGGGACAGGTCATCAGCCCCAGCATTTT
CASSEGSGTGHQPQHF
>TRBJ2-1|TRBV19|.|TRBD2|17
TGTGCCAGTAGTATACCCACTAGCGGGAGTACCTACAGTGAGCAGTTCTTC
CASSIPTSGSTYSEQFF
>TRBJ2-1|TRBV6-1|.|TRBD1|14
TGTGCCAGCACTCGGGACAGCGGATACAATGAGCAGTTCTTC
CASTRDSGYNEQFF
>TRBJ2-7|TRBV30|many|TRBD2|14
TGTGCCTGGACCGACGCGGGAGGTTCCCACGAGCAGTACTTC
CAWTDAGGSHEQYF
>TRBJ2-1|TRBV20-1|many|.|17
TGCAGTGCTGACACCCGAGGGGCCGTTAGCTCCTACAATGAGCAGTTCTTC
CSADTRGAVSSYNEQFF
>TRBJ2-3|TRBV4-1|many|.|15
TGCGCCAGCAGCCAATCTGGGGCCAGCACAGATACGCAGTATTTT
CASSQSGASTDTQYF
>TRBJ1-2|TRBV28|many|TRBD1|16
TGTGCCAGCAGTATACCCCCCGGACAGGGGGCAGGTGGCTACACCTTC
CASSIPPGQGAGGYTF
>TRBJ1-6|TRBV7-6|.|.|15
TGTGCCAGCAGCCCCGGGGGTTTCAATAATTCACCCCTCCACTTC
CASSPGGFNNSPLHF
>TRBJ2-5|TRBV19|.|.|15
TGTGCCAGTAGTACCGCCGAAGGTCTGGGAGAGACCCAGTACTTC
CASSTAEGLGETQYF
>TRBJ2-1|TRBV2|many|TRBD2|15
TGTGCCAGCAGTATCGGCGGGAGGGGCCTCAGTGAGCAGTTCTTC
CASSIGGRGLSEQFF
>TRBJ2-7|TRBV5-1|many|.|15
TGCGCCAGCAGCTTAGGGCTAATAGTGTCCTACGAGCAGTACTTC
CASSLGLIVSYEQYF
>TRBJ1-2|TRBV29-1|.|.|13
TGCAGCGCCCCGGATATCACGACCAGTTTTTACACCTTC
CSAPDITTSFYTF
>TRBJ2-2|TRBV5-5|.|TRBD1|18
TGTGCCAGCAGCTTGGAACAGGGGCCCCCTTTCCGCACCGGGGAGCTGTTTTTT
CASSLEQGPPFRTGELFF
>TRBJ2-2|TRBV4-1|many|.|16
TGCGCCAGCAGCCAACCGCGCCTCACGAACACCGGGGAGCTGTTTTTT
CASSQPRLTNTGELFF
>TRBJ2-3|TRBV7-9|.|.|15
TGTGCCAGCAGCTTAGCGGGAGGTAAAACAGATACGCAGTATTTT
CASSLAGGKTDTQYF
>TRBJ2-3|TRBV28|.|.|17
TGTGCCAGCAGTGCAATGACGCGATGGGTCTTCCCGGATACGCAGTATTTT
CASSAMTRWVFPDTQYF
>TRBJ2-4|TRBV2|few|.|12
TGTGCCAGCACTAGCTCCAAAAACATTCAGTACTTC
CASTSSKNIQYF
>TRBJ1-2|TRBV5-5|few|TRBD1|15
TGTGCCAGCAGCTTAGACGGGACAGGGTTCTATGGCTACACCTTC
CASSLDGTGFYGYTF
>TRBJ2-3|TRBV30|many|TRBD2|15
TGTGCCTGGAGCCGTAGCGGGAGGGCCACAGATACGCAGTATTTT
CAWSRSGRATDTQYF
>TRBJ2-1|TRBV6-1|.|.|15
TGTGCCAGCAGTGAGGGGGCAGGCCAGTACAATGAGCAGTTCTTC
CASSEGAGQYNEQFF
>TRBJ1-2|TRBV20-1|many|.|13
TGCAGTGCTAGATTTGGGGGTGGCTATGGCTACACCTTC
CSARFGGGYGYTF
>TRBJ2-7|TRBV20-1|many|.|13
TGCAGTAGTTGGACAGAGGTTTCCTACGAGCAGTACTTC
CSSWTEVSYEQYF
>TRBJ2-3|TRBV12-3/TRBV12-4|many|.|16
TGTGCCAGCAGTTTGGGCAGGGCTTCCGGCACAGATACGCAGTATTTT
CASSLGRASGTDTQYF
>TRBJ2-7|TRBV28|many|.|17
TGTGCCAGCAGTTTGGTGATAGGGATCGGGAGTTCCTACGAGCAGTACTTC
CASSLVIGIGSSYEQYF
>TRBJ1-2|TRBV19|few|.|15
TGTGCCAGTAAAAACAGGGATCCTTCCAACTATGGCTACACCTTC
CASKNRDPSNYGYTF
>TRBJ1-1|TRBV5-1|many|.|13
TGCGCCAGCAGGCCGGGGGGACCGGGGGAAGCTTTCTTT
CASRPGGPGEAFF
>TRBJ1-1|TRBV19|many|.|11
TGTGCCAGCAGTGAAAGGACTGAAGCTTTCTTT
CASSERTEAFF
>TRBJ2-3|TRBV7-2|many|TRBD2|13
TGTGCTACGACTAGCGGGAGATCAGATACGCAGTATTTT
CATTSGRSDTQYF
>TRBJ1-6|TRBV5-1|few|.|14
TGCGCCAGCAGCTTGGACAGGATTAATTCACCCCTCCACTTT
CASSLDRINSPLHF